This T cell receptor beta chain was recorded in a study of T cell changes during pregnancy in multiple sclerosis. V was trimmed by 5 bases and J by 6 bases, leaving 17 bases between them. The CDR3 is 15 residues long. Germline CDR1 is LGHNT and CDR2 is FRNRAP. Libraries were prepared by immunoSEQ multiplex PCR; TCRdb keeps only in-frame clonotypes and omits some of them. Of about 67,000 clones in the sample, 90% to 95% were seen once. The receptor was derived from a female donor with multiple sclerosis, enrolled in a pregnancy study. J is TRBJ2-1 and V is TRBV12-5; possible D gene TRBD2, 6 bases. The material sequenced was peripheral blood, taken in the second trimester of pregnancy. For the CDR3, the DNA is TGTGCTAGTGGTCCAGGGAGGCCTGTCTCCAATGAGCAGTTCTTC. The encoded protein is CASGPGRPVSNEQFF.